The 31 T cell receptor beta chains given below trace back to one sample, sequenced in a study of vaccination and CD4 T cells after COVID-19. These receptors lack a known antigen. Treatment reported: approximately 9-day PBMC culture with coronavirus spike peptide pools or control peptides (ViraFEST assay). The collection of CD4+ T cells from the unexposed donor took place before the COVID-19 pandemic (2011-2018). Sequencing of DNA taken from cultured CD4+ T cells relied on the Oncomine TCR Beta short-read assay. TCRdb re-called the PCR reads with MiXCR, one entry per CDR3 protein. The sample yields approximately 5,400 distinct CDR3 sequences, 62% seen once. Sequencing input: CD4+ T cells from blood, cultured in vitro. The receptors shown here come from a human donor in good health.

The rearrangement links TRBV20-1 to TRBJ2-2; D is uncertain. This CDR3 is built from 13 residues. The V and J ends lost 6 bases and 1 base respectively, with 9 bases between them. In germline, CDR1 is DFQATT, CDR2 SNEGSKA (reference sequence). Here the CDR3 DNA reads TGCAGTGCCCGGACGGGGAACACCGGGGAGCTGTTTTTT. Translated, it gives CSARTGNTGELFF.

This sequence joins TRBV20-1 and TRBJ2-2, with 9 bases fitting TRBD1. The V gene's germline CDR1 is DFQATT and CDR2 SNEGSKA (reference sequence). The CDR3 spans 14 residues. V shed 1 base and J 3 bases; nucleotides not matched to a gene: 0. The CDR3 sequence: CSARGTGDTGELFF. The CDR3 DNA reads TGCAGTGCTAGAGGGACAGGGGACACCGGGGAGCTGTTTTTT.

V and J are TRBV28 and TRBJ2-2; the match to TRBD2 covers 7 bases. The V gene's germline CDR1 is MDHEN and CDR2 SYDVKM. The CDR3 has 15 residues. V was pared by 1 base and J by 8 bases, with 7 bases of the junction left unmatched. CDR3 sequence: CASSLSGSGRGELFF. CDR3 nucleotides: TGTGCCAGCAGTTTATCGGGTTCCGGGAGGGGGGAGCTGTTTTTT. Combining the CDR3 with reference TRBV28 and TRBJ2-2 gives the whole variable domain DVKVTQSSRYLVKRTGEKVFLECVQDMDHENMFWYRQDPGLGLRLIYFSYDVKMKEKGDIPEGYSVSREKKERFSLILESASTNQTSMYLCASSLSGSGRGELFFGEGSRLTVL.

The gene calls are TRBV6-2 or TRBV6-3 and TRBJ2-2; TRBD1 is a possible D gene (6 bases). CDR1 is MNHEY and CDR2 is SVGEGT in the germline V gene. The V and J ends lost 5 bases and 9 bases respectively, with 16 bases between them. The CDR3 is 14 residues long. CDR3 residues: CASSHPGQFRELFF. CDR3 sequence (DNA): TGTGCCAGCAGTCATCCCGGACAGTTTCGGGAGCTGTTTTTT.

This clonotype has a handful of counts. The V gene is TRBV20-1, the J gene TRBJ1-5, with 7 nucleotides matching TRBD1. Germline V gene sequence: CDR1 DFQATT, CDR2 SNEGSKA (reference sequence). This CDR3 contains 14 residues. The CDR3: CSGLDRASNQPQHF. The CDR3 coding sequence is TGCAGCGGCTTAGACAGGGCAAGCAATCAGCCCCAGCATTTT.

The chain is built from TRBV20-1 and TRBJ1-6; a possible D gene is TRBD1 (6 bases). The CDR3 covers 16 residues. The germline V and J ends were trimmed by 5 bases and 2 bases, with 16 bases remaining between them. Per germline, CDR1 DFQATT and CDR2 SNEGSKA (reference sequence). Here the CDR3 DNA reads TGCAGTGCTGGACAGTTTCCGAATACCTATAATTCACCCCTCCACTTT. Translating it yields CSAGQFPNTYNSPLHF.

V usage is TRBV7-2 and J usage is TRBJ2-3, with 9 positions matching TRBD2. Trimming removed 4 bases from V and 1 base from J; junction bases left unmatched: 3. The CDR3 is 15 amino acids. The germline V gene has CDR1 SGHTA and CDR2 FQGNSA. CDR3 DNA: TGTGCCAGCAGCTGGACTAGCGCAGGCACAGATACGCAGTATTTT. Protein product: CASSWTSAGTDTQYF.

The chain couples TRBV27 to TRBJ2-2, with 7 positions matching TRBD2. Looked up from germline, CDR1 is MNHEY and CDR2 is SMNVEV (reference sequence). V trimming: 5 bases; J trimming: 3 bases; junction bases outside the gene matches: 9. This CDR3 spans 16 amino acids. The CDR3 is CASSNTQGLYTGELFF. CDR3 DNA: TGTGCCAGCAGTAATACGCAGGGACTATACACCGGGGAGCTGTTTTTT.

In its sample, this clonotype was seen a few times. The chain employs TRBV20-1 and TRBJ1-2; 7 nucleotides line up with TRBD1. In germline, CDR1 is DFQATT, CDR2 SNEGSKA (reference sequence). CDR3 length: 15 residues. J was trimmed by 0 bases and V by 6 bases; bases with no gene match: 10. CDR3 residues: CSAPDRSKANYGYTF. The CDR3 bases are TGCAGTGCGCCGGACAGGTCGAAAGCTAACTATGGCTACACCTTC.

This clonotype has a single count. V gene TRBV12-3 or TRBV12-4 combines with J gene TRBJ1-4; D is possibly TRBD1 (5 bases). Trimming shortened V by 5 bases and J by 13 bases, and 20 bases separated the two germline ends. This CDR3 has 14 residues. CDR3 sequence (DNA): TGTGCCAGCAGTCTCGGACATCTTATTGGTGGACTGTTTTTT. Encoded protein: CASSLGHLIGGLFF.

This clonotype appeared a few times. The chain uses TRBV6-2 or TRBV6-3 and TRBJ1-5; 8 bases map to TRBD1. There are 17 residues in the CDR3. The V gene end was trimmed by 6 bases and the J gene end by 0 bases; junction bases not matched to a gene: 10. Germline V gene lookup returns CDR1 MNHEY and CDR2 SVGEGT. CDR3 nucleotides: TGTGCCAGCAGGGGAGGACAGGGCCGGTATAGCAATCAGCCCCAGCATTTT. Translation gives CASRGGQGRYSNQPQHF.

This chain links TRBV19 with TRBJ1-5, with 7 bases fitting TRBD1. J lost 6 bases, V lost 3 bases, and 11 bases had no gene match. The CDR3 consists of 16 residues. The germline CDR1 and CDR2 sequences are LNHDA and SQIVND (reference sequence). The CDR3 nucleotides are TGTGCCAGTAGTATTAATCAGGGGGAACTTAGTCAGCCCCAGCATTTT. This translates into CASSINQGELSQPQHF.

Concerning this clonotype: A read error may produce the germline difference seen at one junction end. In DNA, the CDR3 is TGCGCCAGCAGTGAGACAGGGAGCTCCTACAATGAGCAGTTCTTC. Encoded protein: CASSETGSSYNEQFF. The chain joins TRBV6-1 to TRBJ2-1, with 7 bases matching TRBD1. Germline assignment: CDR1 MNHNS and CDR2 SASEGT. The CDR3 spans 15 residues.

V is TRBV18 and J is TRBJ1-1; D is possibly TRBD1 (6 bases). V shed 0 bases and J shed 3 bases, with 17 bases lying between them. This CDR3 is 17 amino acids long. Germline-derived CDR1 and CDR2 are KGHSH and LQKENI. CDR3 DNA: TGTGCCAGCTCACCACCCCGCGACAGGAACCTATACACTGAAGCTTTCTTT. Encoded protein: CASSPPRDRNLYTEAFF.

The chain recombines TRBV14 with TRBJ2-5; D assignment may be TRBD1 or TRBD2 (5 bases each). Germline assignment: CDR1 SGHDN and CDR2 FVKESK. This CDR3 comprises 14 residues. The V and J ends lost 0 bases and 6 bases respectively, with 11 bases between them. The CDR3 DNA is TGTGCCAGCAGCCAAGAAACGGGGCTGAAGACCCAGTACTTC. Translation: CASSQETGLKTQYF.

V usage is TRBV19 and J usage is TRBJ1-1; no clear D. With 7 bases removed from V and 5 bases from J, the gap between germline ends came to 14 bases. This CDR3 spans 13 amino acids. CDR1 is LNHDA, CDR2 SQIVND, per germline (reference sequence). The CDR3 DNA follows: TGTGCCAGTACTACGGAAGGGTTAACTGAAGCTTTCTTT. Encoded protein: CASTTEGLTEAFF. The full variable domain, its missing parts supplied by reference TRBV19 and TRBJ1-1, is DGGITQSPKYLFRKEGQNVTLSCEQNLNHDAMYWYRQDPGQGLRLIYYSQIVNDFQKGDIAEGYSVSREKKESFPLTVTSAQKNPTAFYLCASTTEGLTEAFFGQGTRLTVV.

The rearrangement joins TRBV25-1 to TRBJ2-2; D might be TRBD2 (5 bases). V was cut by 5 bases and J by 0 bases, with 13 bases left in between. Germline CDR1 is MGHDK and CDR2 is SYGVNS. The CDR3 consists of 16 residues. CDR3 residues: CASSTGWPSNTGELFF. The CDR3 DNA reads as TGTGCCAGCAGTACGGGGTGGCCTTCGAACACCGGGGAGCTGTTTTTT.

This clonotype was recorded once. This sequence joins TRBV7-8 and TRBJ2-7, with a tentative D call TRBD2 (5 bases). Germline CDR1 and CDR2: SGHVS and FQNEAQ. With 4 bases removed from V and 4 bases from J, the gap between germline ends came to 17 bases. The CDR3 has 15 amino acids. This CDR3 is CASSSAGSTGYEQYF. The CDR3 DNA is TGTGCCAGCAGCTCCGCCGGATCTACGGGGTACGAGCAGTACTTC.

The rearrangement joins TRBV12-3 or TRBV12-4 to TRBJ1-2; D is unclear. Trimming pared 3 bases from V and 6 bases from J, leaving 8 bases between. The length of the CDR3 is 12 residues. CDR3 protein: CASSLYKDGYTF. CDR3 nucleotide sequence: TGTGCCAGCAGTTTGTACAAGGATGGCTACACCTTC.

The chain is built from TRBV29-1 and TRBJ1-2, with TRBD1 identical over 10 bases. Looked up from germline, CDR1 is SQVTM and CDR2 is ANQGSEA. V trimming: 2 bases; J trimming: 6 bases; junction bases outside the gene matches: 3. The CDR3 is 13 amino acids. CDR3 sequence reads: CSVERDRGDGYTF. In nucleotides, the CDR3 is TGCAGCGTTGAACGGGACAGGGGAGATGGCTACACCTTC.

The chain joins TRBV28 to TRBJ1-2; possibly TRBD1 for D (5 bases). The CDR3 loop spans 13 amino acids. CDR1 and CDR2 from the germline V gene are MDHEN and SYDVKM. V was cut by 5 bases and J by 8 bases, with 15 bases left in between. CDR3 bases: TGTGCCAGCAGTAACCGGGACCTCTCAGGCTACACCTTC. It specifies CASSNRDLSGYTF.

The V gene is TRBV6-1, the J gene TRBJ2-7; D possibly corresponds to TRBD1 (6 bases). This CDR3 contains 13 residues. V dropped 4 bases and J dropped 2 bases, with 9 bases sitting between them. Germline CDR1 MNHNS, CDR2 SASEGT. The CDR3 sequence: CASSVDRTYEQYF. The CDR3 DNA follows: TGTGCCAGCAGTGTGGACAGAACCTACGAGCAGTACTTC.

The table lists this clonotype with a few counts. V usage is TRBV27 and J usage is TRBJ1-1; tentatively, D is TRBD1 (6 bases). Germline assignment: CDR1 MNHEY and CDR2 SMNVEV (reference sequence). The CDR3 contains 15 residues. The ends were cut back, 2 bases at V and 3 bases at J, with 13 bases in the middle. CDR3 protein: CASSLRGARDTEAFF. The DNA of the CDR3 is TGTGCCAGCAGTTTACGGGGGGCGCGGGACACTGAAGCTTTCTTT.

This rearrangement joins TRBV6-2 or TRBV6-3 to TRBJ1-1, with D unclear. Trimming cost V 6 bases and J 5 bases, with 13 bases left between them. Germline V gene lookup returns CDR1 MNHEY and CDR2 SVGEGT. CDR3 size: 13 residues. CDR3 bases: TGTGCCAGCAGCTACACAAGTGGTACTGAAGCTTTCTTT. It yields the protein CASSYTSGTEAFF.

The chain is built from TRBV27 and TRBJ1-6; D not resolved. V was cut by 5 bases and J by 1 base, with 15 bases left in between. The CDR3 sequence is 17 residues long. Germline lookup yields CDR1 MNHEY and CDR2 SMNVEV (reference sequence). The CDR3 reads CASSPLRGSSYNSPLHF. DNA of the CDR3: TGTGCCAGCAGTCCCCTCCGGGGATCGTCCTATAATTCACCCCTCCACTTT.

The rearrangement uses TRBV6-5 and TRBJ1-6; D is possibly TRBD1 (5 bases). Germline CDR1 is MNHEY and CDR2 is SVGAGI. Trimming cost V 0 bases and J 0 bases, with 12 bases left between them. The CDR3 length is 18 residues. The CDR3 region is CASSYSFGGSSYNSPLHF. The CDR3 nucleotides read TGTGCCAGCAGTTACTCGTTTGGGGGTAGCTCCTATAATTCACCCCTCCACTTT.

V gene TRBV7-9 combines with J gene TRBJ2-2; TRBD1 matches at 11 bases. This CDR3 is 16 amino acids long. The ends lost 5 bases at V and 4 bases at J; junction bases unmatched: 6. CDR1 and CDR2 (germline): SEHNR, FQNEAQ (reference sequence). Here the CDR3 DNA reads TGTGCCAGCAGCGGAGGACAGGGGGCGGTCACCGGGGAGCTGTTTTTT. It encodes CASSGGQGAVTGELFF.

This sequence joins TRBV20-1 and TRBJ2-7, with D possibly being TRBD1 (5 bases). CDR1 DFQATT and CDR2 SNEGSKA come from the germline V gene (reference sequence). The CDR3 runs 12 residues. Trimming removed 5 bases from V and 5 bases from J, with 13 bases in between. The CDR3 sequence is CSAWGQSHEQYF. The CDR3 DNA follows: TGCAGTGCTTGGGGCCAGTCCCACGAGCAGTACTTC.

This clonotype was counted only a few times. The gene calls are TRBV20-1 and TRBJ2-7; TRBD1 matches at 9 bases. With 7 bases clipped from V and 4 bases from J, the junction kept 11 bases outside the gene matches. CDR1 DFQATT and CDR2 SNEGSKA come from the germline V gene (reference sequence). The CDR3 is made up of 14 amino acids. The CDR3 DNA is TGCAGTGTCCACCGGACAGGGGAAATGTACGAGCAGTACTTC. This encodes CSVHRTGEMYEQYF.

The V call is TRBV6-2 or TRBV6-3, the J call TRBJ2-3, with no clear D. Germline assignment: CDR1 MNHEY and CDR2 SVGEGT. This CDR3 spans 17 amino acids. V dropped 0 bases and J dropped 0 bases, with 13 bases sitting between them. The CDR3 region is CASSYSILVGSTDTQYF. DNA of the CDR3: TGTGCCAGCAGTTACTCCATCCTAGTTGGAAGCACAGATACGCAGTATTTT.

The gene calls are TRBV30 and TRBJ1-1; no definite D call. This CDR3 contains 12 residues. Trimming stripped 0 bases from V and 7 bases from J, with 9 bases between. Germline CDR1 and CDR2: GTSNPN and SVGIG (reference sequence). Here the CDR3 DNA reads TGTGCCTGGAGTGTCAGAAGCATTGAAGCTTTCTTT. Translating gives CAWSVRSIEAFF.